Detailed here is one T cell receptor (beta chain). This sample was taken from a study of shared T cell receptors in the human thymus. Profiled with immunoSEQ multiplex PCR; TCRdb holds only in-frame clones, not every one. Of 500,000 to 850,000 clones in the sample, around 87% were seen once. Germline CDR1 reads SQVTM; CDR2 reads ANQGSEA. The J segment lost 7 bases and the V segment lost 1 base, leaving 8 bases of the junction unmatched. The CDR3 contains 16 residues. These data were also filed under a second study, of human thymus T cells. As reported in that work: V and J gene usage appeared biased in thymic and blood repertoires.

The receptor was isolated from a boy under two years old with a congenital heart defect. The V gene is TRBV29-1, the J gene TRBJ2-2, with 11 positions matching TRBD1. Sequencing input: thymocytes. CDR3 sequence: CSVEGGGQGEVGELFF. The DNA of the CDR3 is TGCAGCGTTGAAGGGGGGGGACAGGGGGAAGTCGGGGAGCTGTTTTTT.